Below are 5 T cell receptor beta chains sequenced from a single sample in a study of T-cell reconstitution after alpha-beta-depleted transplantation in children. The library targeted TCRbeta and was prepared with unique molecular identifiers. TCRdb analysed the PCR reads with MiXCR anew, one entry per CDR3 protein. The data show about a million distinct CDR3 sequences, about 31% seen once. The sequencing here drew on PBMCs, mostly from graft donor cells, taken 360 days after TCRalphabeta/CD19-depleted stem cell transplant. These receptors were collected from a boy under two years old who had a stem cell transplant for SCID, so the T cells may come from the graft donor.

This clonotype occurred a few times. J is TRBJ2-2 and V is TRBV6-1; D might be TRBD1 or TRBD2, each matching 5 bases. With 1 base removed from V and 6 bases from J, the gap between germline ends came to 21 bases. The CDR3 spans 18 residues. Germline V lookup: CDR1 MNHNS, CDR2 SASEGT. The CDR3 loop reads CASSEGHIGWGSPGELFF. The CDR3 nucleotides read TGTGCCAGCAGTGAAGGCCACATCGGATGGGGGTCCCCCGGGGAGCTGTTTTTT.

This clonotype has at least ten counts. V gene TRBV5-1 combines with J gene TRBJ1-1, with D maybe TRBD1 (5 bases). Germline CDR1 and CDR2: SGHRS and YFSETQ. V was shortened by 0 bases and J by 0 bases, with 9 bases between the two germline ends. The CDR3 consists of 15 residues. The CDR3 region has the DNA TGCGCCAGCAGCTTGGATCCAGGGTTGAACACTGAAGCTTTCTTT. Encoded protein: CASSLDPGLNTEAFF.

The rearrangement joins TRBV25-1 to TRBJ2-1; a possible D gene is TRBD1 (7 bases). Germline V gives CDR1 MGHDK, CDR2 SYGVNS. Trimming took 1 base from V and 5 from J, leaving 27 bases between them. This CDR3 has 20 amino acids. Written as DNA, the CDR3 is TGTGCCAGCAGTGAATCTCTAGGGTCAGGGGGGACCAGACAGAACAATGAGCAGTTCTTC. As protein: CASSESLGSGGTRQNNEQFF.

V and J are TRBV25-1 and TRBJ1-6, with 9 positions matching TRBD1. The V gene end was trimmed by 1 base and the J gene end by 9 bases; junction bases not matched to a gene: 4. The CDR3 sequence is 15 residues long. CDR1 MGHDK and CDR2 SYGVNS come from the germline V gene. CDR3 sequence (DNA): TGTGCCAGCAGTGAATCGTGGGGACAGGGTTCACCCCTCCACTTT. Translating it yields CASSESWGQGSPLHF.

The chain carries TRBV5-6 and TRBJ2-1; 7 bases fit TRBD2. Trimming took 5 bases from V and 4 from J; bases not matched to a gene: 9. Germline lookup yields CDR1 SGHDT and CDR2 YYEEEE. The CDR3 is made up of 15 amino acids. In nucleotides, the CDR3 is TGTGCCAGCAGTCCTACTAGCGCACTATACAATGAGCAGTTCTTC. Amino acid sequence: CASSPTSALYNEQFF.